A selection of T cell receptor beta chains follows, all from one sample in a study of blood T cell repertoires in COVID-19. Profiled with immunoSEQ multiplex PCR; TCRdb holds only in-frame clones, not every one. The profile shows 250,000 to 300,000 clones, roughly nine tenths of them singletons. The sample taken for sequencing was peripheral blood. These receptors were taken from a woman aged 25-40 years with COVID-19, enrolled during active disease. CDR3s include the opening cysteine and the closing phenylalanine or tryptophan. A D gene is named only where the DNA matches it firmly. Expanded clones are given a class, and other clones once, few, many or no size at all.

clone_size: .; v_call: TRBV5-4; j_call: TRBJ2-7; d_call: .; cdr3_aa: CASRPGRGYEQYF; cdr3_nt: TGTGCCAGCAGGCCAGGCAGGGGCTACGAGCAGTACTTC
clone_size: .; v_call: TRBV28; j_call: TRBJ1-6; d_call: TRBD1; cdr3_aa: CASSRDSNSPLHF; cdr3_nt: TGTGCCAGCAGTCGGGACAGCAATTCACCCCTCCACTTT
clone_size: once; v_call: TRBV5-4; j_call: TRBJ1-2; d_call: TRBD1; cdr3_aa: CASSLGGRQNYGYTF; cdr3_nt: TGTGCCAGCAGCTTAGGGGGCAGGCAGAATTATGGCTACACCTTC
clone_size: .; v_call: TRBV28; j_call: TRBJ1-2; d_call: .; cdr3_aa: CASSPGGDLNGYTF; cdr3_nt: TGTGCCAGCAGTCCTGGGGGGGATTTGAACGGCTACACCTTC
clone_size: .; v_call: TRBV12-5; j_call: TRBJ2-2; d_call: TRBD2; cdr3_aa: CASGPPGGRITGELFF; cdr3_nt: TGTGCTAGTGGCCCTCCGGGGGGGCGAATCACCGGGGAGCTGTTTTTT
clone_size: .; v_call: TRBV7-8; j_call: TRBJ2-7; d_call: TRBD2; cdr3_aa: CASSLLLTSGGRGQYF; cdr3_nt: TGTGCCAGCAGCTTACTTCTGACTAGCGGGGGTCGGGGGCAGTACTTC
clone_size: .; v_call: TRBV27; j_call: TRBJ2-1; d_call: TRBD2; cdr3_aa: CASTVLAGGDEQFF; cdr3_nt: TGTGCCAGCACCGTACTAGCGGGGGGGGATGAGCAGTTCTTC
clone_size: .; v_call: TRBV7-9; j_call: TRBJ1-5; d_call: TRBD1; cdr3_aa: CASSFGTDFNQPQHF; cdr3_nt: TGTGCCAGCAGCTTCGGGACAGACTTCAATCAGCCCCAGCATTTT
clone_size: .; v_call: TRBV6-5; j_call: TRBJ2-7; d_call: TRBD2; cdr3_aa: CASSYSSSGGVYEQYF; cdr3_nt: TGTGCCAGCAGTTACTCGTCCAGCGGGGGGGTTTACGAGCAGTACTTC
clone_size: few; v_call: TRBV10-3; j_call: TRBJ1-5; d_call: TRBD1; cdr3_aa: CATGQGVNQPQHF; cdr3_nt: TGTGCCACCGGACAGGGAGTTAATCAGCCCCAGCATTTT
clone_size: .; v_call: TRBV6-5; j_call: TRBJ1-1; d_call: .; cdr3_aa: CASPPPGDTEAFF; cdr3_nt: TGTGCCAGCCCCCCTCCGGGAGACACTGAAGCTTTCTTT
clone_size: .; v_call: TRBV20-1; j_call: TRBJ1-2; d_call: TRBD1; cdr3_aa: CSAGTGADYTF; cdr3_nt: TGCAGTGCCGGGACAGGGGCGGACTACACCTTC
clone_size: .; v_call: TRBV5-4; j_call: TRBJ2-3; d_call: TRBD2; cdr3_aa: CASTLGYSGGRSDTQYF; cdr3_nt: TGTGCCAGCACCTTGGGATATTCGGGGGGTAGGTCAGATACGCAGTATTTT
clone_size: few; v_call: TRBV3-1/TRBV3-2; j_call: TRBJ1-1; d_call: .; cdr3_aa: CASRGGTEAFF; cdr3_nt: TGTGCCAGCAGGGGGGGTACTGAAGCTTTCTTT